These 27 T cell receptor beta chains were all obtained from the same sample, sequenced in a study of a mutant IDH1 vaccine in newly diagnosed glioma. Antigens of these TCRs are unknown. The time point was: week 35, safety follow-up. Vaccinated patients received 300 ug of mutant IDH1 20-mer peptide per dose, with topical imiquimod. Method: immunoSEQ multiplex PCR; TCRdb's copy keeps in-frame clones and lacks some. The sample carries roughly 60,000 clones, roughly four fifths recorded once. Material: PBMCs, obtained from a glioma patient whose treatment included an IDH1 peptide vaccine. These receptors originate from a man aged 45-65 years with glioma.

The CDR3 DNA sequence: TGTGCCAGCAGCCAAGAGATGGGGGAGACCCAGTACTTC. As protein: CASSQEMGETQYF. The J gene is TRBJ2-5, the V gene TRBV14; D gene ambiguous. The germline CDR1 and CDR2 sequences are SGHDN and FVKESK. V was shortened by 0 bases and J by 5 bases, with 7 bases between the two germline ends. CDR3 length: 13 residues.

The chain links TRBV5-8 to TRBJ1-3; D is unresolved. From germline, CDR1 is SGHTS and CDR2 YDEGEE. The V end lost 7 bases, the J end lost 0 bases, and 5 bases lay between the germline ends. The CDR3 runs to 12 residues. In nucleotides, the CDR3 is TGTGCCAGCGGCCTCTCTGGAAACACCATATATTTT. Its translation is CASGLSGNTIYF.

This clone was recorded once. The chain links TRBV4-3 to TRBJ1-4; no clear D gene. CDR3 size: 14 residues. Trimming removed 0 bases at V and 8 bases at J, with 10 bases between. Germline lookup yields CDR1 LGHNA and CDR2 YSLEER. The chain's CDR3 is CASSQDTIGEKLFF. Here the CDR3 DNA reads TGCGCCAGCAGCCAAGATACGATAGGGGAAAAACTGTTTTTT.

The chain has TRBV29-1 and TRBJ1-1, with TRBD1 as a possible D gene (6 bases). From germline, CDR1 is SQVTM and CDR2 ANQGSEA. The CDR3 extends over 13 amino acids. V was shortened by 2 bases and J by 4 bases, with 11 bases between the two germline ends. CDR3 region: CSVERGSATEAFF. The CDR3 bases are TGCAGCGTTGAAAGGGGGTCGGCCACTGAAGCTTTCTTT.

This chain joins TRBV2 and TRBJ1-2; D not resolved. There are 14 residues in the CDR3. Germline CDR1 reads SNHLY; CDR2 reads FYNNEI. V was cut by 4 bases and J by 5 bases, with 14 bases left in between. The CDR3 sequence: CASSGSEAPYGYTF. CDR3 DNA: TGTGCCAGCAGTGGAAGCGAGGCCCCGTATGGCTACACCTTC.

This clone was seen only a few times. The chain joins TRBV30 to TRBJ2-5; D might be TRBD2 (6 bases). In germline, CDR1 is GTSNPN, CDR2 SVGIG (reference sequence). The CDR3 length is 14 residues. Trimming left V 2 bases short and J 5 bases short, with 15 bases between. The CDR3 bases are TGTGCCTGGAGTCGGGACTCAAGGGGCGAGACCCAGTACTTC. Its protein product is CAWSRDSRGETQYF.

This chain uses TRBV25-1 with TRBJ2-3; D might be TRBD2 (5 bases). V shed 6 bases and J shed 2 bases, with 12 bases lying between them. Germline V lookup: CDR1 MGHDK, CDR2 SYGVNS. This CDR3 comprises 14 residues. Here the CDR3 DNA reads TGTGCCAGCAGCCAAATGGAGGCCACAGATACGCAGTATTTT. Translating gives CASSQMEATDTQYF.

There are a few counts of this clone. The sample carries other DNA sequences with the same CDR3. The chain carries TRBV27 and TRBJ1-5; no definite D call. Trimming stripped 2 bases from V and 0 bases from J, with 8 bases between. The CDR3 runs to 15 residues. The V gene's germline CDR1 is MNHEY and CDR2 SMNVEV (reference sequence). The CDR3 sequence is CASSLNPLSNQPQHF. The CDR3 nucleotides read TGTGCCAGCAGTTTAAACCCACTTAGCAATCAGCCCCAGCATTTT.

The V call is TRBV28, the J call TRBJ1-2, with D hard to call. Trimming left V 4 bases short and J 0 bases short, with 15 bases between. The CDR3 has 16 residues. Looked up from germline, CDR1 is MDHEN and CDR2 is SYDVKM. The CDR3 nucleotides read TGTGCCAGCAGTTCGGTCCGATCAATTTCTAACTATGGCTACACCTTC. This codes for CASSSVRSISNYGYTF.

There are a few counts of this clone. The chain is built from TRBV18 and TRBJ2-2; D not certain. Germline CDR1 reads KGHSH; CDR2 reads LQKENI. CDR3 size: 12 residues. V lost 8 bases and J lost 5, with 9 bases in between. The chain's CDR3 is CASTKETGELFF. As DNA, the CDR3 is TGTGCCAGCACGAAGGAAACCGGGGAGCTGTTTTTT.

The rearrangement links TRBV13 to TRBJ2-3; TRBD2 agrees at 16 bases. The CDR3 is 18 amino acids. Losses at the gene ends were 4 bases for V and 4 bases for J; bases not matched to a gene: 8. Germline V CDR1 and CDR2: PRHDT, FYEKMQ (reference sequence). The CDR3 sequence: CASSSPGTSGGAADTQYF. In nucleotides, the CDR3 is TGTGCCAGCAGCTCACCCGGGACTAGCGGGGGGGCGGCAGATACGCAGTATTTT.

CDR3 DNA: TGTGCCAGGCCGGGAGAAGAGACCCAGTACTTC. Residues: CARPGEETQYF. The rearrangement links TRBV21-1 to TRBJ2-5; the table's TRBD2 call for D was not verified on the DNA. TRBV21-1 is a pseudogene segment. This CDR3 has 11 residues.

CDR3: CASSRGGAGRDEQFF. The CDR3 nucleotides read TGTGCCAGTAGTAGGGGGGGCGCGGGTCGGGATGAGCAGTTCTTC. This chain uses TRBV19 with TRBJ2-1; TRBD2 is a possible D gene (7 bases). V was trimmed by 4 bases and J by 8 bases, leaving 18 bases between them. The CDR3 is 15 residues long. CDR1 and CDR2 (germline): LNHDA, SQIVND (reference sequence).

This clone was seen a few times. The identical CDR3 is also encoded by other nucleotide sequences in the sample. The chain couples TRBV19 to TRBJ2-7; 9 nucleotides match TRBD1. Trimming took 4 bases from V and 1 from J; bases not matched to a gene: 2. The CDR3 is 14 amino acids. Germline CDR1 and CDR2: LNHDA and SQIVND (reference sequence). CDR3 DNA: TGTGCCAGTAGTACCGGGACAGGGTCCTACGAGCAGTACTTC. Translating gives CASSTGTGSYEQYF. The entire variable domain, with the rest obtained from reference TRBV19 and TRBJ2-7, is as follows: DGGITQSPKYLFRKEGQNVTLSCEQNLNHDAMYWYRQDPGQGLRLIYYSQIVNDFQKGDIAEGYSVSREKKESFPLTVTSAQKNPTAFYLCASSTGTGSYEQYFGPGTRLTVT.

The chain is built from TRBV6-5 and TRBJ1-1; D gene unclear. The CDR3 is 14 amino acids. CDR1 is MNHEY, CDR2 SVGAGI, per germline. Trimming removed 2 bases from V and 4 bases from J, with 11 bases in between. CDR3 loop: CASSYRPYATEAFF. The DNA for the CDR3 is TGTGCCAGCAGTTACCGGCCGTACGCCACTGAAGCTTTCTTT.

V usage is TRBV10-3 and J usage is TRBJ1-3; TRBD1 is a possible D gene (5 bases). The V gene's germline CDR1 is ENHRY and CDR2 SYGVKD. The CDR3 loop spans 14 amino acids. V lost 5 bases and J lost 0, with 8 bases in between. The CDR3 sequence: CAISSGTSGNTIYF. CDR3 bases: TGTGCCATCAGTTCCGGGACCTCTGGAAACACCATATATTTT.

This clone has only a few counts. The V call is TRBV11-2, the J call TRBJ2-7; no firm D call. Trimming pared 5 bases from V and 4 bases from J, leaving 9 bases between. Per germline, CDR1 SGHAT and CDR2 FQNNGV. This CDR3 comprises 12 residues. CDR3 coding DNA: TGTGCCAGCAGCGCCCTTCAGTACGAGCAGTACTTC. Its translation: CASSALQYEQYF.

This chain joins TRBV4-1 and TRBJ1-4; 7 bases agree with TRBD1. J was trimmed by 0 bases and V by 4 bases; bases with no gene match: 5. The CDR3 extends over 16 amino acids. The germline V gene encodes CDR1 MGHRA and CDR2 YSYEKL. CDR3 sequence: CASSRDRDPTNEKLFF. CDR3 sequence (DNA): TGCGCCAGCAGCCGCGACAGGGATCCAACTAATGAAAAACTGTTTTTT.

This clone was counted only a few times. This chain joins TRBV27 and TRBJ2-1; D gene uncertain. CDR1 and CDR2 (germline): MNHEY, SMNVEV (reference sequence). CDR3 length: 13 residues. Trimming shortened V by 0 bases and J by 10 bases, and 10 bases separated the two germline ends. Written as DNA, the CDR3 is TGTGCCAGCAGTTTATCGACCCGGCACGAGCAGTTCTTC. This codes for CASSLSTRHEQFF.

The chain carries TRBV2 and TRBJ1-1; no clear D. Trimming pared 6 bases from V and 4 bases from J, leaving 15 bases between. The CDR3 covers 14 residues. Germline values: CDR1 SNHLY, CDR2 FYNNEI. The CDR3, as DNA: TGTGCCAGCAGCCCACGGGCCGACGCCACTGAAGCTTTCTTT. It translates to CASSPRADATEAFF.

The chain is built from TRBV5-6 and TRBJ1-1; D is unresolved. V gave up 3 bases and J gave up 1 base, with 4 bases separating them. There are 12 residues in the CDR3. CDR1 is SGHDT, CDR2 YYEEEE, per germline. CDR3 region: CASSYGNTEAFF. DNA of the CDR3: TGTGCCAGCAGCTATGGGAACACTGAAGCTTTCTTT.

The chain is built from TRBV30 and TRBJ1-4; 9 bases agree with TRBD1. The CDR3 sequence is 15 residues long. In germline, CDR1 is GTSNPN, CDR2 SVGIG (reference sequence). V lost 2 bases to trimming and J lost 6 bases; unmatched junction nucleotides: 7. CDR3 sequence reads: CAWSPPGQGDEKLFF. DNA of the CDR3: TGTGCCTGGAGTCCACCGGGACAGGGAGATGAAAAACTGTTTTTT.

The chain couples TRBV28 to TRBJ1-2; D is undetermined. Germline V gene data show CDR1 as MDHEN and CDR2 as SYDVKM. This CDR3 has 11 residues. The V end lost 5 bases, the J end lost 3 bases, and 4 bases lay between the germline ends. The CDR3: CASSRYYGYTF. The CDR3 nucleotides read TGTGCCAGCAGTAGGTACTATGGCTACACCTTC.

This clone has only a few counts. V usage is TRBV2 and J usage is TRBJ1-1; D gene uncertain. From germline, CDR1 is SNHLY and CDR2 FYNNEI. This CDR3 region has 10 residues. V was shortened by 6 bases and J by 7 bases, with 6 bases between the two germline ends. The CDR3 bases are TGTGCCAGCAGGCAGATTGAAGCTTTCTTT. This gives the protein CASRQIEAFF.

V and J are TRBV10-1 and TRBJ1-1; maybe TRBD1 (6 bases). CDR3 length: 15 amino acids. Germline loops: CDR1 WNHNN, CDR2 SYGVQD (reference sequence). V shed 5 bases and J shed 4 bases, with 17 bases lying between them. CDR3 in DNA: TGCGCCAGCAGTATTGGGACACCTCCGACCACTGAAGCTTTCTTT. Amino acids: CASSIGTPPTTEAFF.

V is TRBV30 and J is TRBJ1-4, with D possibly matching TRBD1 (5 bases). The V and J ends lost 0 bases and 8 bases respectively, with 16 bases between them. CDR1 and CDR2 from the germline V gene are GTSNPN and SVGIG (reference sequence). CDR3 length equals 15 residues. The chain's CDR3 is CAWSVGPGRHEKLFF. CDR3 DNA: TGTGCCTGGAGTGTAGGGCCAGGGCGACACGAAAAACTGTTTTTT. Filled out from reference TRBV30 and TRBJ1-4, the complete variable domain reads SQTIHQWPATLVQPVGSPLSLECTVEGTSNPNLYWYRQAAGRGLQLLFYSVGIGQISSEVPQNLSASRPQDRQFILSSKKLLLSDSGFYLCAWSVGPGRHEKLFFGSGTQLSVL.

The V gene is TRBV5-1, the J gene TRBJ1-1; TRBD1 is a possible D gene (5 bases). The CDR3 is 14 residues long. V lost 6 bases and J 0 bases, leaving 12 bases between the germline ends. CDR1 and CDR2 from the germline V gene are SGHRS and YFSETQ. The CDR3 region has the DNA TGCGCCAGCAAGCCCGGGACGATGAACACTGAAGCTTTCTTT. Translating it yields CASKPGTMNTEAFF.